This T cell receptor beta chain was sequenced in a study of shared clonotypes between healthy human individuals. V trimming: 4 bases; J trimming: 3 bases; junction bases outside the gene matches: 5. This CDR3 spans 15 amino acids. Germline lookup yields CDR1 SNHLY and CDR2 FYNNEI. Worth noting for this clone: Its cognate antigen is unknown.

Several immunoSEQ 96-well plates shared each subset's DNA, each plate a replicate. Original analysis: Filtering differed for immunoSEQ, which gave only junction sequences without quality scores. Measured with immunoSEQ multiplex PCR; TCRdb has only the in-frame clones, and not every one. D and trimming come from the DNA, and the V and J calls and clone size come from that table. The repertoire holds 600,000 to 750,000 clones, with approximately 75% as singletons. Study results and limitations: Larger estimated richness was generally recorded for naive subsets relative to memory subsets. Naive CD4 clonotype sharing across several donors was approximately 5%.

Specimen: memory CD4+ T cells sorted from blood. Subset: CD45RA-negative fraction. The TCR originated in a woman in her 30s in good health. This sequence joins TRBV2 and TRBJ2-7; 11 positions agree with TRBD1. The CDR3 loop reads CASSVGQGAVYEQYF. CDR3 in DNA: TGTGCCAGCAGTGTCGGACAGGGGGCGGTCTACGAGCAGTACTTC.